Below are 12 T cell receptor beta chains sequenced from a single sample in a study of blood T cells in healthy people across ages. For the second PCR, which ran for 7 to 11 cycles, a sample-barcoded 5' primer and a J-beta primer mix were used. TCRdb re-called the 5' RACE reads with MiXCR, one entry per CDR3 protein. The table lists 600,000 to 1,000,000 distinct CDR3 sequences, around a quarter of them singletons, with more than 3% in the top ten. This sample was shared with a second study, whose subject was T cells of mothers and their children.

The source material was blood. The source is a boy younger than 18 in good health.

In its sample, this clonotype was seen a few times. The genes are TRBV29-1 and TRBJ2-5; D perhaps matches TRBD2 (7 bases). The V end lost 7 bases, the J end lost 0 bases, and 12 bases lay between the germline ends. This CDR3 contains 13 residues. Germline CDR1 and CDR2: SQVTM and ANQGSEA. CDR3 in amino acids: CSAVGGDQETQYF. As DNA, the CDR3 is TGCAGCGCTGTAGGGGGGGACCAAGAGACCCAGTACTTC. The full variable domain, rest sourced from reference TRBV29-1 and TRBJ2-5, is SAVISQKPSRDICQRGTSLTIQCQVDSQVTMMFWYRQQPGQSLTLIATANQGSEATYESGFVIDKFPISRPNLTFSTLTVSNMSPEDSSIYLCSAVGGDQETQYFGPGTRLLVL.

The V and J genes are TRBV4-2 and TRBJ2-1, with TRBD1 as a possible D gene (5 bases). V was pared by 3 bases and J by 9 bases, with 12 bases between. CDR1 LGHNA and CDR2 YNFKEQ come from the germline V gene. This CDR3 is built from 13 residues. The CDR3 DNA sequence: TGTGCCAGCAGCCAGCGCCAGGGTGGTGAGCAGTTCTTC. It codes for CASSQRQGGEQFF.

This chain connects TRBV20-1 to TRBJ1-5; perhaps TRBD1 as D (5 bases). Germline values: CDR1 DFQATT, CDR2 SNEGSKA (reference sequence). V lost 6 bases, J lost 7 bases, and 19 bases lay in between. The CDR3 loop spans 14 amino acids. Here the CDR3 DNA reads TGCAGTGCCGCGCAGGTCCTCAGGGACCAGCCCCAGCATTTT. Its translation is CSAAQVLRDQPQHF.

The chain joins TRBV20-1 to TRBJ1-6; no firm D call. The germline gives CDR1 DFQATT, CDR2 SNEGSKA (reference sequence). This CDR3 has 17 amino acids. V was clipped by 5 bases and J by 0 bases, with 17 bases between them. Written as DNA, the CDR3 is TGCAGTGCTTTGCCCGGACGTACGAGCTCCTATAATTCACCCCTCCACTTT. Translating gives CSALPGRTSSYNSPLHF.

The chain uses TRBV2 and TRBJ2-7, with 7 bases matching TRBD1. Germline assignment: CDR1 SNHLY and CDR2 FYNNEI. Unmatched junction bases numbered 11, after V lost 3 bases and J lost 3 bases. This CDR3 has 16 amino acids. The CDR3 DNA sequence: TGTGCCAGCAGTGATGGAGGTTCAGGGGGTGGCTACGAGCAGTACTTC. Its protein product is CASSDGGSGGGYEQYF.

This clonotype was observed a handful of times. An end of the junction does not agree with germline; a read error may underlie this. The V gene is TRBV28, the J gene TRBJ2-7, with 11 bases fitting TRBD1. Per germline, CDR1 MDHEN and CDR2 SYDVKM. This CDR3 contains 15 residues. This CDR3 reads CASSSPGQGGLEQYF. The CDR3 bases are TGTGCCAGCAGTTCTCCGGGACAGGGGGGTCTCGAGCAATACTTC.

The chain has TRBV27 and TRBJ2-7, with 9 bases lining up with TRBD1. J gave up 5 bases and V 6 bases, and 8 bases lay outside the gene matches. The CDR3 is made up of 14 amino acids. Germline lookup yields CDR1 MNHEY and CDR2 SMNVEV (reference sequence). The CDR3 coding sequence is TGTGCCAGCAGCCTAGGGACAGGGAGGAACGAGCAGTACTTC. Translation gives CASSLGTGRNEQYF.

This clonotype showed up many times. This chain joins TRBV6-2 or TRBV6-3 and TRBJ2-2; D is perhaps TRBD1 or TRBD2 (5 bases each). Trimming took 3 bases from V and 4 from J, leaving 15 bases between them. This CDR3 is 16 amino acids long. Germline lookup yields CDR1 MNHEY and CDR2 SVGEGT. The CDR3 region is CASSYSRQRLTGELFF. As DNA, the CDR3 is TGTGCCAGCAGTTATTCGAGACAGCGGCTCACCGGGGAGCTGTTTTTT.

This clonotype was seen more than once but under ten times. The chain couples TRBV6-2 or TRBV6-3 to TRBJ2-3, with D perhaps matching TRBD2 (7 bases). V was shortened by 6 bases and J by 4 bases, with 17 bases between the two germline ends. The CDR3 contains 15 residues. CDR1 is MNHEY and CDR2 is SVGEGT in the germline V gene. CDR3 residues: CASSTWWGGPDTQYF. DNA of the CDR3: TGTGCCAGCAGCACCTGGTGGGGGGGGCCAGATACGCAGTATTTT.

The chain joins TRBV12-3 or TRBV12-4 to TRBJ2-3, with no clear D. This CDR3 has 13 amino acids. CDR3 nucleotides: TGTGCGACCACTTTAGCCTCCAAGGTTACGCAGTATTTT. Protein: CATTLASKVTQYF.

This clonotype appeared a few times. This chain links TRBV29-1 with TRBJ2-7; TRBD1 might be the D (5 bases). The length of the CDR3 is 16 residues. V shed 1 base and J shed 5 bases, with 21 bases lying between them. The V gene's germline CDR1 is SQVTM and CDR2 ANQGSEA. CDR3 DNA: TGCAGCGTTGAAGCTCCGACAGAACACGGGCTGAACGAGCAGTACTTC. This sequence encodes CSVEAPTEHGLNEQYF.

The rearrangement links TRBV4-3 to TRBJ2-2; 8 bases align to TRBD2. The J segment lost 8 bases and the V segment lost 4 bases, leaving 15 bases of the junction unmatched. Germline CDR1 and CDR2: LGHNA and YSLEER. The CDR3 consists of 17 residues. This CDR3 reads CASSLGGAGVPGGELFF. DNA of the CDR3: TGCGCCAGCAGCCTCGGCGGAGCGGGAGTTCCAGGGGGGGAGCTGTTTTTT.